This T cell receptor (beta chain) was captured by sequencing in a study of cytomegalovirus exposure and HLA in healthy donors. Whole-study results and caveats: TCR beta sequences reportedly predicted most subjects' HLA-A and HLA-B alleles accurately.

The V gene's germline CDR1 is GTSNPN and CDR2 SVGIG (reference sequence). V lost 5 bases to trimming and J lost 2 bases, with 21 bases between them. CDR3 length equals 16 residues. PCR primers comprised 60 Vbeta and 13 Jbeta primers. Method: immunoSEQ multiplex PCR; TCRdb's copy keeps in-frame clones and lacks some. The sample records approximately 120,000 clones, roughly 85% being singletons. Notes on this clone: Its specificity is not known.

This TCR came from a woman aged 25 to 45 in good health and CMV-seropositive. The specimen was PBMCs. The chain is built from TRBV30 and TRBJ1-2; the D gene is possibly TRBD1 (6 bases). The DNA of the CDR3 is TGTGCCTGGGGGGGCCCCCGGGACAACCTCAACTATGGCTACACCTTC. Translation gives CAWGGPRDNLNYGYTF.